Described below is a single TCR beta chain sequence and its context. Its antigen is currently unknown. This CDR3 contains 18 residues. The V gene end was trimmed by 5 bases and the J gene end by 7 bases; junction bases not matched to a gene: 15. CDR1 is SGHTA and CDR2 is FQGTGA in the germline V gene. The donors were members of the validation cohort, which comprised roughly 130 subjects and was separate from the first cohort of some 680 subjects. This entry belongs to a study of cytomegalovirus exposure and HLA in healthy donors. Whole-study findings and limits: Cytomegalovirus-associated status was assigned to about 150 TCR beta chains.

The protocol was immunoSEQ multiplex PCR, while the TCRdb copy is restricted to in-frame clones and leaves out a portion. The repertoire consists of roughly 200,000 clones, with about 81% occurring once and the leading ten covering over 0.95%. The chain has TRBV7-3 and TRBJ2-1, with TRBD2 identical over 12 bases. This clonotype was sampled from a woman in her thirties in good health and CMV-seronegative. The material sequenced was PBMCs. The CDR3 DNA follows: TGTGCCAGCAGCCTCGGGACTAGCGGGCGCCGTCTGGGGAATGAGCAGTTCTTC. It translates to CASSLGTSGRRLGNEQFF.